These T cell receptor beta chains were read from a single sample in a study of blood T cell repertoires in COVID-19. Profiling relied on immunoSEQ multiplex PCR, and the TCRdb table lists in-frame clones only, not all of them. The table has 25,000 to 30,000 clones, about 84% seen once. The material sequenced was peripheral blood. The receptors shown here come from a woman aged 55-75 years with acute or convalescent COVID-19. The CDR3 runs from the conserved cysteine through the conserved F or W. A D gene is named only where the DNA matches it firmly. Expanded clones get a size class; other rows say once, few or many, or leave the size out.

>TRBJ1-6|.|.|TRBV5-6
TGTGCCAGCACGCGGGGGGGCTTCAGTTCACCCCTCCACTTT
CASTRGGFSSPLHF
>TRBJ1-2|few|.|TRBV25-1
TGTGCCAGCACCCCAAGGTGGGGCGACGGCTACACCTTC
CASTPRWGDGYTF
>TRBJ2-1|.|TRBD2|TRBV30
TGTGCCTGGAGTAGGACTAGCGGGGGATACAATGAGCAGTTCTTC
CAWSRTSGGYNEQFF
>TRBJ2-7|.|.|TRBV4-2
TGTGCCAGCAGCCAAGCTACAGGGACGGGATACGAGCAGTACTTC
CASSQATGTGYEQYF
>TRBJ2-5|once|.|TRBV2
TGTGCCAGCAGTGACTGGGGGGTCCAAGAGACCCAGTACTTC
CASSDWGVQETQYF
>TRBJ1-1|once|.|TRBV21-1
TGTGCCAGCAGCAAAGGGGGGGGCGAGAACACTGAAGCTTTCTTT
CASSKGGGENTEAFF
>TRBJ2-2|.|.|TRBV6-5
TGTGCCAGCAGTTTCCGTGACACGACCGGGGAGCTGTTTTTT
CASSFRDTTGELFF
>TRBJ2-1|few|.|TRBV12-3/TRBV12-4
TGTGCCAGCAGTTTTACCAGGGCTAATGAGCAGTTCTTC
CASSFTRANEQFF
>TRBJ2-7|.|TRBD1|TRBV7-2
TGTGCCAGCAGTGGACAGGGAGGAAACTACGAGCAGTACTTC
CASSGQGGNYEQYF
>TRBJ2-2|.|TRBD2|TRBV10-1
TGCGCCAGCAGTGCCGGACTAGCCAACACCGGGGAGCTGTTTTTT
CASSAGLANTGELFF
>TRBJ2-1|once|TRBD2|TRBV7-2
TGTGCCAGCAGCCTTAGCGGGGGCCCCGGAGAGCAGTTCTTC
CASSLSGGPGEQFF
>TRBJ1-5|.|.|TRBV2
TGTGCCAGCAGGGATCAGGGTTGGAGCAATCAGCCCCAGCATTTT
CASRDQGWSNQPQHF
>TRBJ2-1|.|TRBD1|TRBV30
TGTGCCTGGAGGCCGGGACAGGGACACAATGAGCAGTTCTTC
CAWRPGQGHNEQFF